This T cell receptor (beta chain) came from a study of immune characterization of retroperitoneal liposarcoma. The length of the CDR3 is 17 residues. Germline CDR1 and CDR2: MGHRA and YSYEKL. Deletions cut 2 bases from V and 0 bases from J, with 13 bases between. TCRdb re-called the PCR reads with MiXCR, one entry per CDR3 protein. The sample consists of 5,500 to 8,000 distinct CDR3 sequences, about 30% of them appearing once. The origin of this receptor is a female donor with retroperitoneal liposarcoma. The sample was tumor tissue. This chain uses TRBV4-1 with TRBJ2-2; maybe TRBD2 (5 bases). The CDR3 region has the DNA TGCGCCAGCAGCCAAATACGGGAACTTGCGAACACCGGGGAGCTGTTTTTT. Translation: CASSQIRELANTGELFF.